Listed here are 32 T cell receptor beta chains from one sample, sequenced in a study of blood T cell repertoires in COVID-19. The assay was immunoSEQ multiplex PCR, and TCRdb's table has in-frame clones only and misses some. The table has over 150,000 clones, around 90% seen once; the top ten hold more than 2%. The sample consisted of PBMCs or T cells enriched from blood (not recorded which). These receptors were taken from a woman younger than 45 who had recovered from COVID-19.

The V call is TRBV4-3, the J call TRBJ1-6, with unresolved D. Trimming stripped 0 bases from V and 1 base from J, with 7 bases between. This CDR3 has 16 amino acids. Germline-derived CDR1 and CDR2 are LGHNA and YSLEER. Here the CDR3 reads CASSQDTGSYNSPLHF. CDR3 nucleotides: TGCGCCAGCAGCCAAGATACGGGTTCCTATAATTCACCCCTCCACTTT.

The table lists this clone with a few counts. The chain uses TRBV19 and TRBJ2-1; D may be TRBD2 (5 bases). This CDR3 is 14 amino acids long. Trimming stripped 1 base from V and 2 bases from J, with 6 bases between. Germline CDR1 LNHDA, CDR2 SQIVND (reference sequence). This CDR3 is CASSIGLTYNEQFF. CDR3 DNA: TGTGCCAGTAGTATAGGACTAACCTACAATGAGCAGTTCTTC.

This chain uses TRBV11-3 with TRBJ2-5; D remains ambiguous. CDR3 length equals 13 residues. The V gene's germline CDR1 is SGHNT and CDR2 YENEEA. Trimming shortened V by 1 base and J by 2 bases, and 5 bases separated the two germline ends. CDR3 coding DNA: TGTGCCAGCAGCTTAGTACGGCAAGAGACCCAGTACTTC. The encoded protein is CASSLVRQETQYF.

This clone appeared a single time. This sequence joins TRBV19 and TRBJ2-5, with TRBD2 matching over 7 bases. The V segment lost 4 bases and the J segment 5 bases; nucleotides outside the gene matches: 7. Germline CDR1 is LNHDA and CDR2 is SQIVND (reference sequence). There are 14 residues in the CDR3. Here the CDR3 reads CASSTRGSGETQYF. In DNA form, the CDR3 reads TGTGCCAGTAGTACGAGGGGTAGCGGGGAGACCCAGTACTTC.

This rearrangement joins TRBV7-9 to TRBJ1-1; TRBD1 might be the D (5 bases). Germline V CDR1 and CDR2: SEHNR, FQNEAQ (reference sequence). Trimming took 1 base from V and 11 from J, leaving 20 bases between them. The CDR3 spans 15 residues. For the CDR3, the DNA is TGTGCCAGCAGCTTAGAGTTTCCAGACGGGCCAGGGGCTTTCTTT. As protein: CASSLEFPDGPGAFF.

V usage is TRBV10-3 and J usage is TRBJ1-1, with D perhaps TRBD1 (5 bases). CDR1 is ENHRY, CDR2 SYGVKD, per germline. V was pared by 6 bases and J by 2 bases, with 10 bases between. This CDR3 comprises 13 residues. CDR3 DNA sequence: TGTGCCATCAGCCCGGACACAAACACTGAAGCTTTCTTT. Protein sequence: CAISPDTNTEAFF.

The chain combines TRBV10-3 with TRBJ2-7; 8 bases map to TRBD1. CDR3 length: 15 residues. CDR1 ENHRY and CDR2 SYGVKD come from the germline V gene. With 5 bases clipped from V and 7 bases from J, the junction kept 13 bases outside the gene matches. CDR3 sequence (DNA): TGTGCCATCAGTAACAGACAGGGGCGGATGGGGGAGCAGTACTTC. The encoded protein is CAISNRQGRMGEQYF.

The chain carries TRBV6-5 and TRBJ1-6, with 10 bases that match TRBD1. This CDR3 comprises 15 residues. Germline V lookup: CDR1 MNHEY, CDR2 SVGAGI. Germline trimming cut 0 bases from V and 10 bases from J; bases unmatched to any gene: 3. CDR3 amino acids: CASSYSGQGTSPLHF. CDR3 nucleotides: TGTGCCAGCAGTTACTCGGGACAGGGGACCTCACCCCTCCACTTT.

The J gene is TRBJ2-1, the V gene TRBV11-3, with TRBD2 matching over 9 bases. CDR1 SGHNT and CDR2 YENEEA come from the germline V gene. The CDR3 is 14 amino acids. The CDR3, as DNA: TGTGCGAGCCAACCTAGCGGGGCATACAATGAGCAGTTCTTC. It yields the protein CASQPSGAYNEQFF.

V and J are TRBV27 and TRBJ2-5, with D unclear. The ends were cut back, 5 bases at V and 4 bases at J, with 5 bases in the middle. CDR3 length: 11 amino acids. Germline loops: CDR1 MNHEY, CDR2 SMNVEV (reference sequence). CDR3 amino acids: CASSNRETQYF. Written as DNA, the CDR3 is TGTGCCAGCAGTAATAGAGAGACCCAGTACTTC.

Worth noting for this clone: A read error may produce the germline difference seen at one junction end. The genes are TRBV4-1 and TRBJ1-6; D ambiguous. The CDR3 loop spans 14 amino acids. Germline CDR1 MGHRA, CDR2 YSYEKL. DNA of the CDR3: TGCGCCAGCAGTCAAGGACTCATTAATTCACCCCTCCACTTT. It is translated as CASSQGLINSPLHF.

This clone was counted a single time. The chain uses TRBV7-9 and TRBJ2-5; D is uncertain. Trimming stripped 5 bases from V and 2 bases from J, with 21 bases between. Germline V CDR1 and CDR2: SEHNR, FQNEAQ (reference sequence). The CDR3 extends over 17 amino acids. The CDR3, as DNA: TGTGCCAGCAGCCCCATCGATTGGTCAGAAATTCAAGAGACCCAGTACTTC. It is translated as CASSPIDWSEIQETQYF.

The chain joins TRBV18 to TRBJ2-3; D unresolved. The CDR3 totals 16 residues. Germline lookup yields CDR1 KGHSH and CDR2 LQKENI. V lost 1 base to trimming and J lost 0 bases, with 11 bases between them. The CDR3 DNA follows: TGTGCCAGCTCACCACAAGGAGCGTCTAGCACAGATACGCAGTATTTT. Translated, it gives CASSPQGASSTDTQYF.

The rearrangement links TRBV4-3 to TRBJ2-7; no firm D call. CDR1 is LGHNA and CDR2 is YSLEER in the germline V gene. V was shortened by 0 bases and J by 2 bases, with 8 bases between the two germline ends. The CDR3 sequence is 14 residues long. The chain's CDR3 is CASSQELSTYEQYF. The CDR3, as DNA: TGCGCCAGCAGCCAAGAACTTTCAACCTACGAGCAGTACTTC.

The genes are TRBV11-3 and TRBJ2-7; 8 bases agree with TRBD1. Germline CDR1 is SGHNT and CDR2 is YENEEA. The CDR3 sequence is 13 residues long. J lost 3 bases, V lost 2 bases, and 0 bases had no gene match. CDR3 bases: TGTGCCAGCAGCTTAACAGGGGGCTACGAGCAGTACTTC. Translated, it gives CASSLTGGYEQYF.

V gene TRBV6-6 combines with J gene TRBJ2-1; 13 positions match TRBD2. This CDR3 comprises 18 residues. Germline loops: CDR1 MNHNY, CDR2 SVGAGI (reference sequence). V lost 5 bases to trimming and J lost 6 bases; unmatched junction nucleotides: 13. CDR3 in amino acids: CASSPTGTSGIQINEQFF. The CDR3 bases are TGTGCCAGCAGTCCCACCGGGACTAGCGGGATTCAAATCAATGAGCAGTTCTTC.

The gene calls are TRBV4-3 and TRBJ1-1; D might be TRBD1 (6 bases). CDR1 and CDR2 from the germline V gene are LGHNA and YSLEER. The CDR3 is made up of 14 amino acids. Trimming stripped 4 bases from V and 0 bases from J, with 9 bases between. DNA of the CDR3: TGCGCCAGCAGCCGGGGGACACTGAACACTGAAGCTTTCTTT. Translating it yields CASSRGTLNTEAFF.

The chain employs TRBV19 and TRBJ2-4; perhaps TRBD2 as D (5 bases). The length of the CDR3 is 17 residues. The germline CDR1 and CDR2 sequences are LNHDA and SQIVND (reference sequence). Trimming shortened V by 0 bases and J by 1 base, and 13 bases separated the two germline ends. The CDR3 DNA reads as TGTGCCAGTAGTATAGAACGGCAGGACTGGGCCAAAAACATTCAGTACTTC. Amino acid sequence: CASSIERQDWAKNIQYF. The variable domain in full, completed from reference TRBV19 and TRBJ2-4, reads DGGITQSPKYLFRKEGQNVTLSCEQNLNHDAMYWYRQDPGQGLRLIYYSQIVNDFQKGDIAEGYSVSREKKESFPLTVTSAQKNPTAFYLCASSIERQDWAKNIQYFGAGTRLSVL.

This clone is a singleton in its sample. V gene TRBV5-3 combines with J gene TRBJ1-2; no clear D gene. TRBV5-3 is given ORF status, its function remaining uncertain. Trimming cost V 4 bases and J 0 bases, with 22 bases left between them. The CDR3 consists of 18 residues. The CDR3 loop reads CARSPPSLNPRANYGYTF. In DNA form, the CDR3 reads TGTGCCAGAAGCCCCCCCAGCCTGAACCCTAGAGCTAACTATGGCTACACCTTC.

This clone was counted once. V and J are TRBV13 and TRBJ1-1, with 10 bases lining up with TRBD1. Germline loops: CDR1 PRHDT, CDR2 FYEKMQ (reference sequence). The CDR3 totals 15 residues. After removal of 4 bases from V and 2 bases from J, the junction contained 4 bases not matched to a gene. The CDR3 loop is CASSSRQGANTEAFF. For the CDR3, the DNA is TGTGCCAGCAGCTCCAGACAGGGGGCAAACACTGAAGCTTTCTTT.

In DNA form, the CDR3 reads TGTGCCAGCAGCTTAGTCGGTGAAGCTTTCTTT. Translated, it gives CASSLVGEAFF. V is TRBV13 and J is TRBJ1-1; D remains unclear. Germline V lookup: CDR1 PRHDT, CDR2 FYEKMQ (reference sequence). V was pared by 1 base and J by 7 bases, with 4 bases between. The CDR3 spans 11 residues.

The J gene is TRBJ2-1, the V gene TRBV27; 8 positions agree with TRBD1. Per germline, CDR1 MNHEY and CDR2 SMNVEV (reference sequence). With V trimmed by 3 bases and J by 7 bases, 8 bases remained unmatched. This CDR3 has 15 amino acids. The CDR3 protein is CASSFRQGYSNEQFF. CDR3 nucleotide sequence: TGTGCCAGCAGTTTCCGACAGGGGTATTCGAATGAGCAGTTCTTC.

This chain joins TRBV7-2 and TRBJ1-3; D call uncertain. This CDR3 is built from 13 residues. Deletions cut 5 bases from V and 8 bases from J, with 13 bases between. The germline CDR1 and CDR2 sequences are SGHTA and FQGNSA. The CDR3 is CASSLSGADTIYF. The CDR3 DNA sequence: TGTGCCAGCAGCCTAAGCGGAGCCGACACCATATATTTT.

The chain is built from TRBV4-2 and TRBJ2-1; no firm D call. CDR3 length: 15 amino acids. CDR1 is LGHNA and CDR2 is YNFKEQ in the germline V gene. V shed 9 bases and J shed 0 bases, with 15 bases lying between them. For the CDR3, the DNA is TGTGCCAGTAAACCCGGTCTTAGCTCCTACAATGAGCAGTTCTTC. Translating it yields CASKPGLSSYNEQFF.

The CDR3 protein is CASSFRGNTEAFF. CDR3 sequence (DNA): TGTGCCAGTAGTTTTCGGGGGAACACTGAAGCTTTCTTT. The chain joins TRBV19 to TRBJ1-1; the D is unclear. V shed 5 bases and J shed 1 base, with 8 bases lying between them. The CDR3 is made up of 13 amino acids. The germline CDR1 and CDR2 sequences are LNHDA and SQIVND (reference sequence).

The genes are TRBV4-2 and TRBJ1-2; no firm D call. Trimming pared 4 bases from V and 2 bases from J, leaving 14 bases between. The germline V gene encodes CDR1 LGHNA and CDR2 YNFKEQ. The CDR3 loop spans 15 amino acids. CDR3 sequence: CASSPDGRPNYGYTF. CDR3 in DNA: TGTGCCAGCAGCCCCGACGGCAGGCCGAACTATGGCTACACCTTC.

CDR3 sequence: CASSSNSLGPVNYGYTF. The CDR3 DNA reads as TGCGCCAGCAGCTCAAACTCGCTGGGGCCCGTCAACTATGGCTACACCTTC. The chain couples TRBV5-1 to TRBJ1-2; perhaps TRBD1 as D (5 bases). The germline V gene encodes CDR1 SGHRS and CDR2 YFSETQ. Trimming took off 3 bases at V and 2 bases at J, with 20 bases between the two ends. CDR3 size: 17 residues.

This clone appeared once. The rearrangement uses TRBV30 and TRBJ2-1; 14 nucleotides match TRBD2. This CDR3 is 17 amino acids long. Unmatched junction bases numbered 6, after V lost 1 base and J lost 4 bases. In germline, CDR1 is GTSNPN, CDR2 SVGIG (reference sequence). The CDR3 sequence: CAWSGGLAGGHYNEQFF. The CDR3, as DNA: TGTGCCTGGAGTGGCGGACTAGCGGGGGGCCATTACAATGAGCAGTTCTTC. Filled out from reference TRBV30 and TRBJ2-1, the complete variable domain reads SQTIHQWPATLVQPVGSPLSLECTVEGTSNPNLYWYRQAAGRGLQLLFYSVGIGQISSEVPQNLSASRPQDRQFILSSKKLLLSDSGFYLCAWSGGLAGGHYNEQFFGPGTRLTVL.

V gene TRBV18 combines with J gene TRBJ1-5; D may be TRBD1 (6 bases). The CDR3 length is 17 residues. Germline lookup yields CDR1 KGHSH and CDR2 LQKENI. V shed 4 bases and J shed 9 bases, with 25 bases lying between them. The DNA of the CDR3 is TGTGCCAGCTCACTGACGAAGGCAGGGGCTCAGGGATGGCCCCAGCATTTT. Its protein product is CASSLTKAGAQGWPQHF.

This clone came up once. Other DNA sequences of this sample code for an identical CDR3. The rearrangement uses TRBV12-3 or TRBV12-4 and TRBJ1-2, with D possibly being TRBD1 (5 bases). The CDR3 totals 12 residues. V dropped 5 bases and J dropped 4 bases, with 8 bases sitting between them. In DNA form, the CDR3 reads TGTGCCAGCAGTCTAACAGGCTATGGCTACACCTTC. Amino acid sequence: CASSLTGYGYTF.

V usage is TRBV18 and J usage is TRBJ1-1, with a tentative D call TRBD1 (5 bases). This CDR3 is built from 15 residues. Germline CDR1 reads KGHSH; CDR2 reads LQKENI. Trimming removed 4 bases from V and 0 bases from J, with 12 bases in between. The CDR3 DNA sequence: TGTGCCAGCTCACGATCTACAGGACTGAACACTGAAGCTTTCTTT. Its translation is CASSRSTGLNTEAFF.

The CDR3 spells CASSERAGTNYGYTF. As DNA, the CDR3 is TGTGCCAGCAGTGAAAGGGCAGGGACTAACTATGGCTACACCTTC. The J gene is TRBJ1-2, the V gene TRBV6-1; maybe TRBD1 (5 bases). V was pared by 2 bases and J by 0 bases, with 10 bases between. The CDR3 is 15 residues long. CDR1 and CDR2 from the germline V gene are MNHNS and SASEGT.